Below are 15 T cell receptor beta chains sequenced from a single sample in a study of blood T cell repertoires in COVID-19. Libraries were prepared by immunoSEQ multiplex PCR; TCRdb keeps only in-frame clonotypes and omits some of them. The table shows over 250,000 clones, with 75% to 90% occurring only once. The sequencing sample was made of peripheral blood. The receptors were gathered from a man in his fifties with acute or convalescent COVID-19.

The chain has TRBV19 and TRBJ1-3; tentative D call: TRBD1 (6 bases). Looked up from germline, CDR1 is LNHDA and CDR2 is SQIVND (reference sequence). With 4 bases removed from V and 4 bases from J, the gap between germline ends came to 17 bases. The CDR3 is 16 amino acids. CDR3 region: CASSRGTLFPGNTIYF. CDR3 sequence (DNA): TGTGCCAGTAGTAGGGGGACACTCTTCCCAGGAAACACCATATATTTT. Together with reference TRBV19 and TRBJ1-3, the CDR3 gives the full variable domain: DGGITQSPKYLFRKEGQNVTLSCEQNLNHDAMYWYRQDPGQGLRLIYYSQIVNDFQKGDIAEGYSVSREKKESFPLTVTSAQKNPTAFYLCASSRGTLFPGNTIYFGEGSWLTVV.

Regarding this clone: Other DNA variants within this sample encode the same CDR3. V and J are TRBV12-3 or TRBV12-4 and TRBJ2-7, with D possibly being TRBD1 (5 bases). V gave up 2 bases and J gave up 7 bases, with 6 bases separating them. The CDR3 sequence is 11 residues long. CDR3 region: CASSLRGEQYF. The CDR3 DNA sequence: TGTGCCAGCAGTTTAAGGGGAGAGCAGTACTTC.

The J gene is TRBJ2-5, the V gene TRBV9; 7 bases match TRBD2. Germline CDR1 reads SGDLS; CDR2 reads YYNGEE. The V gene end was trimmed by 6 bases and the J gene end by 2 bases; junction bases not matched to a gene: 7. This CDR3 is 14 amino acids long. This CDR3 is CASTPAGWQETQYF. In DNA form, the CDR3 reads TGTGCCAGCACCCCAGCGGGGTGGCAAGAGACCCAGTACTTC.

The chain carries TRBV3-1 (or the pseudogene TRBV3-2) and TRBJ1-3; possible D gene TRBD1, 6 bases. Germline-derived CDR1 and CDR2 are LGHDT and YNNKEL (reference sequence). With 0 bases removed from V and 8 bases from J, the gap between germline ends came to 11 bases. The CDR3 contains 14 residues. CDR3 residues: CASSQERGFDTIYF. In DNA, the CDR3 is TGTGCCAGCAGCCAAGAGAGGGGGTTCGACACCATATATTTT.

This clone was detected only a few times. This rearrangement joins TRBV14 to TRBJ2-1; D gene unclear. CDR3 length equals 16 residues. From germline, CDR1 is SGHDN and CDR2 FVKESK. The V end lost 3 bases, the J end lost 0 bases, and 12 bases lay between the germline ends. The CDR3 loop reads CASSQTLSFSYNEQFF. The CDR3 DNA reads as TGTGCCAGCAGCCAGACACTCTCCTTCTCCTACAATGAGCAGTTCTTC. Combining the CDR3 with reference TRBV14 and TRBJ2-1 gives the whole variable domain EAGVTQFPSHSVIEKGQTVTLRCDPISGHDNLYWYRRVMGKEIKFLLHFVKESKQDESGMPNNRFLAERTGGTYSTLKVQPAELEDSGVYFCASSQTLSFSYNEQFFGPGTRLTVL.

V gene TRBV9 combines with J gene TRBJ2-5, with D possibly being TRBD2 (7 bases). The CDR3 spans 14 residues. Germline CDR1 reads SGDLS; CDR2 reads YYNGEE. Trimming removed 6 bases from V and 4 bases from J, with 16 bases in between. The CDR3 nucleotides are TGTGCCAGCAACCAACAGGGAGGGCGAGAGACCCAGTACTTC. It is translated as CASNQQGGRETQYF.

The genes are TRBV5-6 and TRBJ2-5; no reliable D call. The CDR3 is 15 residues long. CDR1 and CDR2 from the germline V gene are SGHDT and YYEEEE. Trimming removed 2 bases at V and 5 bases at J, with 16 bases between. CDR3 region: CASSLWHRGWETQYF. In DNA, the CDR3 is TGTGCCAGCAGCTTATGGCATAGAGGTTGGGAGACCCAGTACTTC.

The gene calls are TRBV18 and TRBJ1-2; 12 nucleotides align to TRBD1. The CDR3 is 17 amino acids. V shed 2 bases and J 1 base; nucleotides not matched to a gene: 5. Germline CDR1 reads KGHSH; CDR2 reads LQKENI. CDR3 sequence: CASSPGTGGTGNYGYTF. The CDR3 coding sequence is TGTGCCAGCTCACCAGGGACAGGGGGCACTGGTAACTATGGCTACACCTTC.

The chain links TRBV12-3 or TRBV12-4 to TRBJ2-7; D might be TRBD2 (7 bases). The CDR3 has 12 residues. With 8 bases removed from V and 2 bases from J, the gap between germline ends came to 10 bases. In nucleotides, the CDR3 is TGTGCCAGCGGGAGGGGGACCTACGAGCAGTACTTC. Its protein product is CASGRGTYEQYF.

This clone was detected once. The genes are TRBV2 and TRBJ2-7; 9 bases fit TRBD1. The CDR3 contains 14 residues. The V and J ends lost 6 bases and 2 bases, in that order; junction bases with no gene match: 5. Germline V CDR1 and CDR2: SNHLY, FYNNEI. The CDR3 DNA reads as TGTGCCAGCAGCTCCGGGACAGGGCCCTACGAGCAGTACTTC. It yields the protein CASSSGTGPYEQYF.

CDR3 DNA: TGTGCCAGCAGTGATGGGACTATTACCGTAGAGACCCAGTACTTC. This translates into CASSDGTITVETQYF. The chain links TRBV2 to TRBJ2-5, with 7 bases lining up with TRBD2. After removal of 3 bases from V and 4 bases from J, the junction contained 8 bases not matched to a gene. Germline loops: CDR1 SNHLY, CDR2 FYNNEI. The CDR3 runs 15 residues.

J is TRBJ2-2 and V is TRBV5-1; the match to TRBD1 covers 7 bases. The V segment lost 2 bases and the J segment 4 bases; nucleotides outside the gene matches: 5. Per germline, CDR1 SGHRS and CDR2 YFSETQ. The length of the CDR3 is 15 residues. DNA for the CDR3: TGCGCCAGCAGCTTAGGACAGGAGGTCACCGGGGAGCTGTTTTTT. It yields the protein CASSLGQEVTGELFF.

J is TRBJ1-6 and V is TRBV19, with no clear D. Trimming removed 5 bases from V and 0 bases from J, with 11 bases in between. The CDR3 has 16 amino acids. Germline V gives CDR1 LNHDA, CDR2 SQIVND (reference sequence). The CDR3 coding sequence is TGTGCCAGTAGTCCCCAGGATAGCTCCTATAATTCACCCCTCCACTTT. Its protein product is CASSPQDSSYNSPLHF.

V is TRBV6-1 and J is TRBJ1-1; perhaps TRBD1 as D (6 bases). Trimming shortened V by 3 bases and J by 1 base, and 12 bases separated the two germline ends. The germline V gene encodes CDR1 MNHNS and CDR2 SASEGT. The CDR3 has 15 residues. The CDR3 coding sequence is TGTGCCAGCAGTGACCTAGGACAGCCGAACACTGAAGCTTTCTTT. Amino acid sequence: CASSDLGQPNTEAFF.

V usage is TRBV6-5 and J usage is TRBJ1-2; 11 bases map to TRBD1. The germline gives CDR1 MNHEY, CDR2 SVGAGI. The CDR3 is 15 residues long. Trimming cost V 2 bases and J 8 bases; bases outside gene matches: 7. The chain's CDR3 is CASSYADRGRVGYTF. As DNA, the CDR3 is TGTGCCAGCAGTTACGCGGACAGGGGGCGAGTAGGCTACACCTTC.